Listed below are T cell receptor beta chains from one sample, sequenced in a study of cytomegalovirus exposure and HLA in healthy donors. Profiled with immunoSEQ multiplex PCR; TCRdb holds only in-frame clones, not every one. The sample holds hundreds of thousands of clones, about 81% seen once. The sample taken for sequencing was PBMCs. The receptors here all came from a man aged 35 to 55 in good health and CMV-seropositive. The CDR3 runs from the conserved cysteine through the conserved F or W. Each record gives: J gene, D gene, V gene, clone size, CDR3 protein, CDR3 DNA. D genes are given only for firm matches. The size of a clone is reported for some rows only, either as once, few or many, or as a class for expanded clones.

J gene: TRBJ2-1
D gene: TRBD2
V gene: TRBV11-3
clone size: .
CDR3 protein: CASSLRASGGYNEQFF
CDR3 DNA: TGTGCCAGCAGCTTAAGGGCTAGCGGGGGATACAATGAGCAGTTCTTC

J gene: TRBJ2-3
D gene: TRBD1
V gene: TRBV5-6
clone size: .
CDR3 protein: CASSLGTTGLDTQYF
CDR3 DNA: TGTGCCAGCAGCTTGGGGACGACAGGGTTGGATACGCAGTATTTT

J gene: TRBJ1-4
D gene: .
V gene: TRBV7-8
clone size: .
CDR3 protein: CASSPGHTTNEKLFF
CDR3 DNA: TGTGCCAGCAGCCCCGGACATACAACTAATGAAAAACTGTTTTTT

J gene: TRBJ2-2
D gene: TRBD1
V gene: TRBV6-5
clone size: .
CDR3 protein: CASSSQGASTGELFF
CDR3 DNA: TGTGCCAGCAGTTCCCAGGGGGCTAGTACCGGGGAGCTGTTTTTT

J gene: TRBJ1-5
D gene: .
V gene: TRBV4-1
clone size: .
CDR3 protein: CASRPQGSNQPQHF
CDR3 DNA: TGCGCCAGCAGACCTCAGGGGAGCAATCAGCCCCAGCATTTT

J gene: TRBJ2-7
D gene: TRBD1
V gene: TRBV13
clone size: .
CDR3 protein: CASSRRQGLSYEQYF
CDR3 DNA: TGTGCCAGCAGCCGCCGACAGGGGCTTTCCTACGAGCAGTACTTC

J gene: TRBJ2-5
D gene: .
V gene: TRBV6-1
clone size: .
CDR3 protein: CASVSSETQYF
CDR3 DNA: TGTGCCAGCGTGTCCTCGGAGACCCAGTACTTC

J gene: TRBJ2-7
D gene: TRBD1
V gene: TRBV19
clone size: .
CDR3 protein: CASSNGQGFPYEQYF
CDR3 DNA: TGTGCCAGTAGTAACGGACAGGGGTTCCCCTACGAGCAGTACTTC

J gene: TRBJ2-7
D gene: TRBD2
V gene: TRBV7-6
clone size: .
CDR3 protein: CASSAGVGRYEQYF
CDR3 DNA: TGTGCCAGCAGCGCGGGGGTTGGGCGTTACGAGCAGTACTTC

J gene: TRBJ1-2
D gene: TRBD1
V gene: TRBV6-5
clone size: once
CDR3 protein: CASSYSRTGREGYTF
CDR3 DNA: TGTGCCAGCAGTTACTCGAGGACAGGGAGGGAAGGCTACACCTTC